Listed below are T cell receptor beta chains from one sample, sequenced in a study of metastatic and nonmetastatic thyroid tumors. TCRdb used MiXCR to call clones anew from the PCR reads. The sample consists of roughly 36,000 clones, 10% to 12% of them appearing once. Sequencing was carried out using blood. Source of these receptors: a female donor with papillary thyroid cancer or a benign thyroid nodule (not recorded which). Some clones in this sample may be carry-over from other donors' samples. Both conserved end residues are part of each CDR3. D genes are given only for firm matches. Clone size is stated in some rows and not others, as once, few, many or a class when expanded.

CASSKLGRNEQFF | TGTGCCAGCAGCAAGCTAGGTCGCAATGAGCAGTTCTTC | TRBV11-3 | many | TRBJ2-1 | NA
CAVTSRDRGPPNYGYTF | TGTGCCGTCACTTCCCGGGACAGGGGGCCACCTAACTATGGCTACACCTTC | TRBV12-3/TRBV12-4 | few | TRBJ1-2 | TRBD1
CAWSVGETGSYEQYF | TGTGCCTGGAGTGTAGGGGAGACAGGGTCCTACGAGCAGTACTTC | TRBV30 | many | TRBJ2-7 | TRBD1
CASSLSGSSYNEQFF | TGTGCCAGCAGCCTCAGCGGGAGCTCCTACAATGAGCAGTTCTTC | TRBV7-3 | many | TRBJ2-1 | TRBD2
CASSPPLGAGGHEQFF | TGTGCCAGCAGCCCACCCCTTGGGGCGGGAGGGCATGAGCAGTTCTTC | TRBV11-1 | many | TRBJ2-1 | TRBD2
CASNSGWRGPNSPLHF | TGTGCCAGTAACTCAGGGTGGCGGGGGCCTAATTCACCCCTCCACTTT | TRBV19 | NA | TRBJ1-6 | NA
CASTLGDTQYF | TGTGCCAGCACCCTGGGGGATACGCAGTATTTT | TRBV7-9 | many | TRBJ2-3 | NA
CASSPTGLKDEQYF | TGTGCCAGCAGTCCGACAGGGTTAAAGGACGAGCAGTACTTC | TRBV28 | many | TRBJ2-7 | TRBD1
CASSEQLSGTGSNF | TGCGCCAGCAGTGAGCAGTTATCCGGGACAGGGTCTAACTTC | TRBV10-2 | many | TRBJ2-1 | TRBD1
CASSYRRLHDSGANVLTF | TGTGCCAGCAGTTACCGGAGACTCCACGACTCTGGGGCCAACGTCCTGACTTTC | TRBV6-2/TRBV6-3 | many | TRBJ2-6 | NA
CASNHRDRSTDTQYF | TGTGCCAGCAACCACCGGGACCGTAGCACAGATACGCAGTATTTT | TRBV6-1 | NA | TRBJ2-3 | NA
CAWSRGAAFRNSNQPQHF | TGTGCCTGGAGTAGAGGGGCTGCATTTCGAAATAGCAATCAGCCCCAGCATTTT | TRBV30 | NA | TRBJ1-5 | NA
CASSPGGTLDREKLFF | TGTGCCAGCAGTCCAGGGGGAACTCTTGACAGGGAAAAACTGTTTTTT | TRBV6-1 | many | TRBJ1-4 | TRBD1
CASSFSRTGGTEAFF | TGTGCCAGCAGCTTCTCTCGAACAGGGGGCACTGAAGCTTTCTTT | TRBV11-2 | many | TRBJ1-1 | TRBD1
CATSDSLAGLYNEQFF | TGTGCCACCAGTGATTCACTAGCGGGACTCTACAATGAGCAGTTCTTC | TRBV24-1 | many | TRBJ2-1 | TRBD2
CASSDEASGRASTDTQYF | TGTGCCAGCAGTGACGAGGCTAGCGGGAGGGCCAGCACAGATACGCAGTATTTT | TRBV2 | many | TRBJ2-3 | TRBD2
CASSQTRGANVLTF | TGCGCCAGCAGCCAAACAAGAGGGGCCAACGTCCTGACCTTC | TRBV4-1 | many | TRBJ2-6 | NA
CASGLVLEARVSQPQHF | TGTGCTAGTGGTTTGGTACTTGAGGCCCGGGTAAGTCAGCCCCAGCATTTT | TRBV12-5 | many | TRBJ1-5 | NA
CASSLSAGRWPQHF | TGTGCCAGCAGTTTATCGGCAGGGAGGTGGCCCCAGCATTTT | TRBV27 | many | TRBJ1-5 | NA
CASSLDRGRGKLFF | TGTGCCAGCAGTTTAGACAGGGGGCGAGGAAAACTGTTTTTT | TRBV27 | many | TRBJ1-4 | TRBD1
CASSPPSGSSYNEQFF | TGTGCCAGCAGTCCTCCCAGCGGGAGCTCCTACAATGAGCAGTTCTTC | TRBV28 | many | TRBJ2-1 | TRBD2
CASSPFSGASGRAGQFF | TGTGCCAGCTCACCATTTTCGGGCGCGAGCGGGAGGGCCGGTCAGTTCTTC | TRBV18 | many | TRBJ2-1 | TRBD2
CASSYQREWGEQYF | TGTGCCAGCAGCTACCAGCGGGAGTGGGGTGAGCAGTACTTC | TRBV11-1 | NA | TRBJ2-7 | TRBD2
CARLNYGNQPQHF | TGTGCCAGACTTAATTATGGCAATCAGCCCCAGCATTTT | TRBV5-4 | few | TRBJ1-5 | NA
CASSGYNRGLSYEQYF | TGTGCCAGCAGCGGATACAACAGGGGCCTATCCTACGAGCAGTACTTC | TRBV11-3 | many | TRBJ2-7 | TRBD1
CASRLTGESEKLFF | TGTGCCAGTAGGCTAACAGGGGAAAGCGAAAAACTGTTTTTT | TRBV19 | many | TRBJ1-4 | TRBD1
CASSPGGTSPYEQYF | TGTGCCAGCAGCCCTGGAGGGACCTCCCCCTACGAGCAGTACTTC | TRBV5-4 | few | TRBJ2-7 | NA
CASTATDTQYF | TGTGCCAGCACCGCCACAGATACGCAGTATTTT | TRBV12-3/TRBV12-4 | many | TRBJ2-3 | NA
CASSLSGRYEQFF | TGTGCCAGCAGCTTAAGCGGGAGGTATGAGCAGTTCTTC | TRBV7-3 | many | TRBJ2-1 | TRBD2
CASSYELSGAQYF | TGTGCCAGCAGTTACGAGCTCAGCGGCGCGCAGTATTTT | TRBV6-2/TRBV6-3 | medium-sized | TRBJ2-3 | NA
CASSLDRANSPLHF | TGTGCCAGCAGCTTGGACAGGGCTAATTCACCCCTCCACTTT | TRBV5-6 | many | TRBJ1-6 | NA
CASSILAGEAYEQYF | TGTGCCAGTAGTATCCTAGCGGGGGAGGCCTACGAGCAGTACTTC | TRBV19 | many | TRBJ2-7 | TRBD2
CASSYYRTGNYGYTF | TGTGCCAGCAGTTACTACAGAACAGGAAACTATGGCTACACCTTC | TRBV12-3/TRBV12-4 | NA | TRBJ1-2 | NA
CASSQDGGRGEQYF | TGCGCCAGCAGCCAAGATGGAGGGCGCGGGGAGCAGTACTTC | TRBV4-1 | many | TRBJ2-7 | NA
CASSDSTDTQYF | TGTGCCAGCAGTGACAGCACAGATACGCAGTATTTT | TRBV12-3/TRBV12-4 | medium-sized | TRBJ2-3 | NA
CASSLATSGLYNEQFF | TGTGCCAGCAGCCTGGCAACTAGCGGGCTATACAATGAGCAGTTCTTC | TRBV3-1 | many | TRBJ2-1 | TRBD2
CSASPGSSGRALFSHEQFF | TGCAGTGCTAGCCCGGGGTCTAGCGGGAGGGCCTTGTTCTCACATGAGCAGTTCTTC | TRBV20-1 | many | TRBJ2-1 | TRBD2
CASSLVGTGTYGYTF | TGTGCCAGCAGCTTGGTAGGGACAGGGACCTATGGCTACACCTTC | TRBV5-6 | NA | TRBJ1-2 | TRBD1
CASSLGIAQETQYF | TGTGCCAGCAGCTTAGGGATAGCCCAAGAGACCCAGTACTTC | TRBV11-3 | many | TRBJ2-5 | NA
CASSQEDRGHEQYF | TGCGCCAGCAGCCAAGAAGACAGGGGCCACGAGCAGTACTTC | TRBV4-1 | many | TRBJ2-7 | TRBD1
CASSLGWDEQFF | TGTGCCAGCAGTCTGGGGTGGGATGAGCAGTTCTTC | TRBV7-9 | many | TRBJ2-1 | NA
CASSLRGGRPAGFDEQFF | TGTGCCAGCAGTCTCCGGGGGGGGAGGCCGGCCGGGTTCGATGAGCAGTTCTTC | TRBV2 | many | TRBJ2-1 | TRBD2
CASSKQGGVTGYTF | TGTGCCAGCAGCAAACAGGGTGGTGTTACTGGCTACACCTTC | TRBV11-3 | NA | TRBJ1-2 | NA
CASSFRILDTIYF | TGTGCCAGCAGTTTTAGGATTTTAGACACCATATATTTT | TRBV12-3/TRBV12-4 | many | TRBJ1-3 | NA
CASSLSGGYQETQYF | TGCGCCAGCAGCTTGTCGGGAGGGTACCAAGAGACCCAGTACTTC | TRBV5-1 | many | TRBJ2-5 | TRBD2
CASSRGGQTYNEQFF | TGTGCCAGCAGCCGGGGTGGACAGACCTACAATGAGCAGTTCTTC | TRBV5-4 | many | TRBJ2-1 | NA
CASSSLVYPNTGTQYF | TGCGCCAGCAGCTCACTAGTTTACCCAAACACAGGTACACAGTATTTT | TRBV5-1 | NA | TRBJ2-3 | NA
CATSEQIPEVTQYF | TGTGCCACCAGTGAACAGATTCCCGAGGTTACGCAGTATTTT | TRBV24-1 | NA | TRBJ2-3 | NA